These 5 T cell receptor beta chains share one sample of origin, sequenced in a study of molecular identifiers for immune sequencing clone quantification. Via MiXCR, TCRdb re-called the PCR reads, giving one row per CDR3 protein. The sample has more than 450,000 distinct CDR3 sequences, less than 30% seen once; the top ten hold around 0.78%. The sequenced material came from naive CD8+ T cells from blood, with Jurkat cell RNA spiked in. Noted subset: FACS-sorted CD8+CD4-CCR7+CD45RA+ naive T cells. Every receptor here comes from a human donor in good health. Some libraries in this study had Jurkat cell RNA spiked in.

With respect to this clonotype: This may be a read error, as it is one base from a much larger clone. The rearrangement links TRBV29-1 to TRBJ1-3; D remains unclear. CDR1 and CDR2 from the germline V gene are SQVTM and ANQGSEA. The CDR3 contains 14 residues. The CDR3 is CSVERPNSGNTVYF. For the CDR3, the DNA is TGCAGCGTTGAACGACCGAACTCTGGAAACACCGTATATTTT.

Points on this clonotype: This may come from a read error, since a much larger clone is one base off. CDR3 in amino acids: CSVGDVLGAEQYF. CDR3 DNA sequence: TGCAGCGTTGGAGATGTTCTGGGAGCCGAGCAGTACTTC. The V and J genes are TRBV29-1 and TRBJ2-7; the D gene is possibly TRBD2 (5 bases). Germline loops: CDR1 SQVTM, CDR2 ANQGSEA. With 4 bases removed from V and 6 bases from J, the gap between germline ends came to 16 bases. This CDR3 contains 13 residues.

The V call is TRBV25-1, the J call TRBJ2-5, with D perhaps matching TRBD1 or TRBD2 (6 bases each). The CDR3 covers 14 residues. The germline CDR1 and CDR2 sequences are MGHDK and SYGVNS. Trimming took off 1 base at V and 4 bases at J, with 10 bases between the two ends. The CDR3 here is CASSEFGGTETQYF. The CDR3 DNA follows: TGTGCCAGCAGTGAATTCGGGGGCACAGAGACCCAGTACTTC.

This clonotype showed up just a few times. V is TRBV4-1 and J is TRBJ2-7; possibly TRBD1 or TRBD2 for D (5 bases each). Between the trimmed V and J ends, which lost 1 base and 0 bases, there was a span of 10 bases. The CDR3 contains 15 residues. Germline loops: CDR1 MGHRA, CDR2 YSYEKL. CDR3 sequence reads: CASSQAGRSSYEQYF. The CDR3 DNA is TGCGCCAGCAGCCAAGCAGGGAGAAGCTCCTACGAGCAGTACTTC.

This clonotype was observed a handful of times. This chain connects TRBV20-1 to TRBJ2-3, with a weak D call TRBD2 (5 bases). Germline CDR1 is DFQATT and CDR2 is SNEGSKA (reference sequence). The CDR3 has 17 amino acids. Trimming took 2 bases from V and 2 from J, leaving 20 bases between them. The CDR3 is CSARTVTGRETTDTQYF. In DNA form, the CDR3 reads TGCAGTGCTAGAACGGTAACGGGAAGGGAGACCACAGATACGCAGTATTTT.